Listed below are T cell receptor beta chains from one sample, sequenced in a study of blood T cell repertoires in COVID-19. Generated by immunoSEQ multiplex PCR, the TCRdb table keeps only in-frame clones and is missing some. The sample lists 200,000 to 300,000 clones, 84% seen once, with around 2.4% in the top ten. The sequencing sample was made of peripheral blood. The receptors derive from a man in his forties who had recovered from COVID-19. The CDR3 runs from the conserved cysteine through the conserved F or W. Fields, in order: clone size, V gene, J gene, D gene, CDR3 protein, CDR3 DNA. A D gene is named only where the DNA matches it firmly. Some rows mark clone size as missing; the rest say once, few, many or name a class of expanded clone.

>-|TRBV7-8|TRBJ1-1|-
CASSLAGGEITEAFF
TGTGCCAGCAGCTTAGCGGGAGGGGAAATAACTGAAGCTTTCTTT
>-|TRBV14|TRBJ2-4|TRBD2
CASSQDGGVQNIQYF
TGTGCCAGCAGCCAAGATGGGGGGGTCCAAAACATTCAGTACTTC
>-|TRBV5-5|TRBJ1-1|-
CASSSQLNTEAFF
TGTGCCAGCAGCTCCCAGTTGAACACTGAAGCTTTCTTT
>-|TRBV6-1|TRBJ2-2|TRBD2
CASSEIFQIAGAYTGELFF
TGTGCCAGCAGCGAAATCTTCCAGATAGCGGGGGCCTACACCGGGGAGCTGTTTTTT
>few|TRBV7-8|TRBJ2-5|TRBD2
CATEGLGEGETQYF
TGTGCCACCGAGGGACTAGGGGAGGGAGAGACCCAGTACTTC
>-|TRBV7-2|TRBJ1-2|TRBD1
CASRPWTGNGYTF
TGTGCCAGCAGACCATGGACAGGGAATGGCTACACCTTC
>-|TRBV9|TRBJ1-3|-
CASSNAGTVGNTIYF
TGTGCCAGCAGCAACGCGGGGACTGTGGGAAACACCATATATTTT
>-|TRBV6-2/TRBV6-3|TRBJ1-6|TRBD1
CASSSTPGQPYSPLHF
TGTGCCAGCAGTTCGACTCCGGGACAGCCTTATTCACCCCTCCACTTT
>-|TRBV11-3|TRBJ1-2|TRBD1
CASSLGQDRVDSDYGYTF
TGTGCCAGCAGCTTGGGGCAAGACAGGGTCGATTCCGACTATGGCTACACCTTC
>-|TRBV7-2|TRBJ1-1|-
CASSTHAQKPEAFF
TGTGCCAGCAGCACTCACGCCCAAAAACCTGAAGCTTTCTTT
>-|TRBV5-1|TRBJ2-1|-
CASSMQGSGGNEQFF
TGCGCCAGCAGCATGCAGGGGTCCGGTGGTAATGAGCAGTTCTTC
>-|TRBV27|TRBJ2-5|-
CASSPEFPYQETQYF
TGTGCCAGCAGCCCCGAGTTTCCGTACCAAGAGACCCAGTACTTC
>-|TRBV19|TRBJ1-1|-
CASSPTNEGAAFF
TGTGCCAGTAGTCCAACGAATGAGGGAGCAGCTTTCTTT
>-|TRBV19|TRBJ1-4|-
CASSPRTERGEKLFF
TGTGCCAGTAGTCCCAGGACAGAACGGGGTGAAAAACTGTTTTTT
>few|TRBV19|TRBJ1-6|TRBD1
CASTSDRDNSPLHF
TGTGCCAGTACCTCGGACAGGGACAATTCACCCCTCCACTTT
>-|TRBV2|TRBJ1-2|TRBD1
CASSGTGRSYTF
TGTGCCAGCAGCGGGACAGGGAGAAGCTACACCTTC
>-|TRBV11-2|TRBJ2-1|TRBD2
CASSWLAGHNEQFF
TGTGCCAGCAGCTGGCTAGCGGGACACAATGAGCAGTTCTTC
>-|TRBV5-5|TRBJ2-3|-
CASSLGRTTDTQYF
TGTGCCAGCAGCTTGGGCAGAACCACAGATACGCAGTATTTT
>few|TRBV5-1|TRBJ1-2|TRBD1
CASSPAVAGQGANGYTF
TGCGCCAGCAGCCCGGCCGTTGCGGGACAGGGGGCCAATGGCTACACCTTC
>-|TRBV4-3|TRBJ2-7|-
CASSQDSRMAGYEQYF
TGCGCCAGCAGCCAAGATTCTAGAATGGCGGGGTACGAGCAGTACTTC
>once|TRBV4-3|TRBJ1-3|-
CASSQEAASGNTIYF
TGCGCCAGCAGCCAAGAGGCGGCCTCTGGAAACACCATATATTTT
>-|TRBV4-3|TRBJ2-6|-
CASSQDLGGSGANVLTF
TGCGCCAGCAGCCAAGATCTAGGTGGCTCTGGGGCCAACGTCCTGACTTTC
>-|TRBV27|TRBJ2-2|TRBD1
CASSPWGQAFTGELFF
TGTGCCAGCAGTCCTTGGGGACAGGCGTTCACCGGGGAGCTGTTTTTT
>-|TRBV27|TRBJ1-5|-
CASSVRSNQPQHF
TGTGCCAGCAGCGTGAGAAGCAATCAGCCCCAGCATTTT
>once|TRBV30|TRBJ1-6|-
CAWRPRGGYNSPLHF
TGTGCCTGGAGACCCCGGGGTGGCTATAATTCACCCCTCCACTTT
>-|TRBV10-3|TRBJ1-2|-
CAISGGDLGYGYTF
TGTGCCATCAGTGGGGGGGACCTAGGCTATGGCTACACCTTC
>-|TRBV6-2/TRBV6-3|TRBJ1-1|-
CASSLYTEAFF
TGTGCCAGCAGCCTCTACACTGAAGCTTTCTTT
>-|TRBV7-2|TRBJ2-1|TRBD1
CASSRDRGYNEQFF
TGTGCCAGCAGCAGGGACAGGGGATACAATGAGCAGTTCTTC
>-|TRBV7-2|TRBJ2-1|-
CASSPRQNRNEQFF
TGTGCCAGCAGCCCAAGACAGAATCGGAATGAGCAGTTCTTC
>-|TRBV4-3|TRBJ2-7|-
CASSQAARDYEQYF
TGCGCCAGCAGCCAAGCGGCCAGGGACTACGAGCAGTACTTC
>-|TRBV6-5|TRBJ2-7|-
CASSQLGAETYEQYF
TGTGCCAGCTCTCAGCTGGGGGCGGAGACCTACGAGCAGTACTTC
>-|TRBV18|TRBJ1-2|TRBD1
CASSPGTGGLDYGYTF
TGTGCCAGCTCACCCGGGACAGGGGGTCTGGACTATGGCTACACCTTC
>-|TRBV6-2/TRBV6-3|TRBJ1-1|TRBD1
CASSYSRDREPLTEAFF
TGTGCCAGCAGTTACTCGAGGGACAGGGAACCACTAACTGAAGCTTTCTTT
>-|TRBV7-6|TRBJ2-3|TRBD2
CASSLPPSGGRGRTDTQYF
TGTGCCAGCAGCTTACCTCCTAGCGGGGGGCGGGGTCGCACAGATACGCAGTATTTT
>-|TRBV7-2|TRBJ1-1|-
CASSSGYILNTEAFF
TGTGCCAGCAGCTCGGGGTACATCTTGAACACTGAAGCTTTCTTT
>-|TRBV13|TRBJ2-1|-
CASSPTQGQTLSYNEQFF
TGTGCCAGCAGCCCGACACAGGGCCAAACATTATCTTACAATGAGCAGTTCTTC
>-|TRBV6-5|TRBJ2-7|TRBD2
CASILAGGSVVEQYF
TGTGCCAGCATTTTAGCGGGAGGATCGGTGGTTGAGCAGTACTTC
>-|TRBV6-2/TRBV6-3|TRBJ2-2|TRBD2
CASSYGLAGEAPPGELFF
TGTGCCAGCAGTTACGGGCTAGCGGGAGAGGCTCCCCCCGGGGAGCTGTTTTTT
>-|TRBV5-1|TRBJ2-6|TRBD2
CASSLAVAGVAGANVLTF
TGCGCCAGCAGCTTGGCGGTAGCGGGGGTAGCTGGGGCCAACGTCCTGACTTTC
>-|TRBV4-1|TRBJ2-5|TRBD2
CASSRTSGSRGETQYF
TGCGCCAGCAGCCGGACTAGCGGGAGTCGGGGGGAGACCCAGTACTTC
>-|TRBV5-1|TRBJ2-3|-
CASRSRGGRYTDTQYF
TGCGCCAGCAGAAGCCGCGGCGGGCGGTATACAGATACGCAGTATTTT
>-|TRBV9|TRBJ2-7|-
CASSVVPSDYEQYF
TGTGCCAGCAGCGTAGTCCCTAGCGACTACGAGCAGTACTTC
>-|TRBV6-4|TRBJ2-1|-
CASSDSADFNEQFF
TGTGCCAGCAGTGACTCCGCGGATTTCAATGAGCAGTTCTTC
>-|TRBV29-1|TRBJ2-7|TRBD1
CSVLTGEYEQYF
TGCAGCGTGCTGACAGGGGAATACGAGCAGTACTTC
>-|TRBV7-2|TRBJ2-7|-
CASSSPRRAAYEQYF
TGTGCCAGCAGCTCCCCGCGCAGGGCGGCCTACGAGCAGTACTTC
>-|TRBV2|TRBJ2-2|-
CASSENRAGELFF
TGTGCCAGCAGTGAGAACAGAGCCGGGGAGCTGTTTTTT
>-|TRBV9|TRBJ2-7|TRBD2
CASSVGSGRAGPYEQYF
TGTGCCAGCAGCGTAGGTAGCGGGAGGGCTGGGCCCTACGAGCAGTACTTC